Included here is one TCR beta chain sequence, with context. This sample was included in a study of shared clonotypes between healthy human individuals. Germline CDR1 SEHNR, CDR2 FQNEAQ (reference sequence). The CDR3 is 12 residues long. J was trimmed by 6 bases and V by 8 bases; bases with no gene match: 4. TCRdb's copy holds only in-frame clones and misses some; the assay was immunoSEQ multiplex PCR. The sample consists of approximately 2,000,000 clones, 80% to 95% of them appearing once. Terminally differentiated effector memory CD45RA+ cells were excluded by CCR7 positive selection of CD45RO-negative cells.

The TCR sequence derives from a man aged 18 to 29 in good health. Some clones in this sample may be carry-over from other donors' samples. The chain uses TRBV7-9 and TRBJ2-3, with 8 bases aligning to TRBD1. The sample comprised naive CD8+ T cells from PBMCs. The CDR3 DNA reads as TGTGCCAGCGCTAACAGGGGGGATACGCAGTATTTT. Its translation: CASANRGDTQYF.